This TCR beta chain was sequenced for a study of blood T cell repertoires in COVID-19. Overall study: Spain, Italy and the United States supplied samples that represented acute and convalescent COVID-19. PBMCs, B-cell-depleted T cells, or T cells were the source of the cDNA or gDNA that made up the material.

Original processing notes: How many nucleated cells were present was estimated from reference gene primer amplification. Measured with immunoSEQ multiplex PCR; TCRdb has only the in-frame clones, and not every one. The V and J calls and clone size were taken over from that table, and D and trimming were inferred from the DNA. This table has roughly 73,000 clones, about 88% appearing once. CDR3 length: 12 residues. V lost 2 bases, J lost 8 bases, and 3 bases stayed unmatched. The germline V gene encodes CDR1 SGHRS and CDR2 YFSETQ. The genes are TRBV5-1 and TRBJ1-2, with 7 bases that match TRBD1. The sample taken for sequencing was peripheral blood. The receptor comes from a man aged 45 to 65 with acute or convalescent COVID-19. CDR3 sequence: CASSFPGGGYTF. CDR3 nucleotides: TGCGCCAGCAGCTTCCCAGGGGGAGGCTACACCTTC. The whole variable domain, remainder taken from reference TRBV5-1 and TRBJ1-2, is KAGVTQTPRYLIKTRGQQVTLSCSPISGHRSVSWYQQTPGQGLQFLFEYFSETQRNKGNFPGRFSGRQFSNSRSEMNVSTLELGDSALYLCASSFPGGGYTFGSGTRLTVV.